These 14 T cell receptor beta chains came from one sample sequenced in a study of T cells in Graves' hyperthyroidism and ophthalmopathy. Amplified regions were TCR beta CDR3 sequences from RNA transcripts. The study used the HTBI primer set for a first-round RT-PCR of the TCR CDR3. TCRdb re-derived calls from the multiplex PCR reads in MiXCR, one entry per CDR3 protein. The sample lists over 700,000 distinct CDR3 sequences; about a third were seen once. Sequencing was performed on blood. These receptor sequences come from a woman in her forties with Graves' hyperthyroidism.

The chain carries TRBV20-1 and TRBJ1-2, with D perhaps matching TRBD1 (5 bases). This CDR3 has 15 residues. Germline CDR1 is DFQATT and CDR2 is SNEGSKA (reference sequence). V lost 0 bases and J 2 bases, leaving 13 bases between the germline ends. The CDR3 nucleotides read TGCAGTGCTAGAGATATTCAGGGAGGCAACTATGGCTACACCTTC. Protein product: CSARDIQGGNYGYTF.

This clonotype has only a few counts. The V and J genes are TRBV6-5 and TRBJ1-1, with D possibly TRBD1 on 6 matching bases. Germline CDR1 reads MNHEY; CDR2 reads SVGAGI. V was trimmed by 5 bases and J by 4 bases, leaving 14 bases between them. This CDR3 comprises 14 residues. The CDR3 protein is CASSASRGGTEAFF. For the CDR3, the DNA is TGTGCCAGCAGTGCTTCCAGGGGCGGCACTGAAGCTTTCTTT.

This clonotype was seen repeatedly, ten times or more. This chain connects TRBV29-1 to TRBJ2-7; perhaps TRBD1 as D (5 bases). The V end was cut by 6 bases, the J end by 2 bases, with 17 bases between. The germline V gene encodes CDR1 SQVTM and CDR2 ANQGSEA. The CDR3 covers 14 residues. The CDR3 loop is CSVGPGIPPYEQYF. The DNA for the CDR3 is TGCAGCGTGGGCCCAGGGATACCGCCCTACGAGCAGTACTTC.

This clonotype was recorded at least ten times. The chain uses TRBV4-3 and TRBJ1-6; 9 bases map to TRBD1. The CDR3 length is 13 residues. Germline V gene data show CDR1 as LGHNA and CDR2 as YSLEER. This CDR3 is CSTTSDRGSPLHF. CDR3 nucleotide sequence: TGCTCCACCACCTCGGACAGGGGATCACCCCTCCACTTT.

In its sample, this clonotype was seen many times. The rearrangement links TRBV15 to TRBJ1-1; TRBD1 might be the D (6 bases). CDR3 length equals 14 residues. Between the trimmed V and J ends, which lost 3 bases and 3 bases, there was a span of 11 bases. The germline V gene encodes CDR1 LNHNV and CDR2 YYDKDF (reference sequence). This chain's CDR3 is CATSRDSFYTEAFF. The DNA for the CDR3 is TGTGCCACCAGCAGGGACAGTTTTTACACTGAAGCTTTCTTT. Drawing the rest from reference TRBV15 and TRBJ1-1, the complete variable domain is DAMVIQNPRYQVTQFGKPVTLSCSQTLNHNVMYWYQQKSSQAPKLLFHYYDKDFNNEADTPDNFQSRRPNTSFCFLDIRSPGLGDTAMYLCATSRDSFYTEAFFGQGTRLTVV.

This clonotype showed up just once. With a much larger clone just one base away, this may be a read error. V is TRBV20-1 and J is TRBJ1-3; a weak D match, TRBD1 (6 bases). Germline CDR1 DFQATT, CDR2 SNEGSKA (reference sequence). V lost 5 bases to trimming and J lost 6 bases, with 14 bases between them. This CDR3 region has 13 residues. In nucleotides, the CDR3 is TGCAGTGCTTACCCGGACAGAGAAAACACCATATATTTT. Protein: CSAYPDRENTIYF.

Comment on this clonotype: A read error may explain this, as a much larger clone is one base away. The chain couples TRBV7-2 to TRBJ1-1; D remains ambiguous. The V and J ends lost 5 bases and 4 bases respectively, with 8 bases between them. The CDR3 extends over 12 amino acids. CDR1 SGHTA and CDR2 FQGNSA come from the germline V gene. The DNA of the CDR3 is TGTGCCAGCAGCCCCGTGGCCACTGAAGCTTTCTTT. It encodes CASSPVATEAFF.

Only a few counts were recorded for this clonotype. Since a much larger clone is just one base distant, this may be a read error. V is TRBV10-3 and J is TRBJ1-1; D remains ambiguous. The CDR3 loop spans 14 amino acids. Germline lookup yields CDR1 ENHRY and CDR2 SYGVKD. The CDR3 DNA sequence: TGTGCCATCAGTGAGTACGAGAGGAACACTGGAGCTTTCTTT. It specifies CAISEYERNTGAFF.

The chain recombines TRBV12-3 or TRBV12-4 with TRBJ1-1; D not resolved. CDR3 length: 14 residues. V shed 4 bases and J shed 0 bases, with 9 bases lying between them. The CDR3 nucleotides read TGTGCCAGCAGTTACGAACGCTTGAACACTGAAGCTTTCTTT. Amino acid sequence: CASSYERLNTEAFF.

This clonotype occurred many times. The J gene is TRBJ2-7, the V gene TRBV10-3; D not certain. V lost 0 bases and J lost 6, with 9 bases in between. In germline, CDR1 is ENHRY, CDR2 SYGVKD. This CDR3 is built from 13 residues. The CDR3 DNA sequence: TGTGCCATCAGTGAGTCGCTATCAGCCGAGCAGTACTTC. Translation: CAISESLSAEQYF.

This clonotype came up a few times. J is TRBJ1-2 and V is TRBV6-2 or TRBV6-3, with TRBD1 matching 12 bases. The CDR3 covers 18 residues. Germline V gene sequence: CDR1 MNHEY, CDR2 SVGEGT. V shed 6 bases, J shed 7 bases, and the junction held 18 bases outside the gene matches. As DNA, the CDR3 is TGTGCCAGCAGCCCGGGGACCGGGACAGGGGGCGCGGGACGTGGCTACACCTTC. This gives the protein CASSPGTGTGGAGRGYTF.

The CDR3 coding sequence is TGCAGTGCTAGAGGATCGTTCTACGAGCAGTACTTC. Its translation: CSARGSFYEQYF. The rearrangement links TRBV20-1 to TRBJ2-7; no firm D call. CDR1 and CDR2 (germline): DFQATT, SNEGSKA (reference sequence). CDR3 length equals 12 residues. V was shortened by 1 base and J by 3 bases, with 7 bases between the two germline ends.

This clonotype was seen more than once but under ten times. Compared with germline, one end of the junction differs, possibly owing to a read error. This rearrangement joins TRBV27 to TRBJ2-5; 7 nucleotides align to TRBD2. CDR3 length: 12 amino acids. Germline lookup yields CDR1 MNHEY and CDR2 SMNVEV (reference sequence). This CDR3 is CASSSPGGRRNF. The CDR3 DNA sequence: TGTGCCAGCAGTTCCCCGGGAGGCCGGCGCAACTTC.

As for this clonotype: One end of the junction does not line up with germline, which may come from a read error. This chain uses TRBV6-5 with TRBJ2-7; TRBD1 agrees at 7 bases. Germline-derived CDR1 and CDR2 are MNHEY and SVGAGI. The CDR3 has 15 residues. The CDR3 DNA reads as TGTGCCAGCAGTTTATGGGCAGGGGGACGGTACGGGCAGTACTTC. It codes for CASSLWAGGRYGQYF.